The present TCR beta chain was sequenced within a study of early T cells in non-severe SARS-CoV-2 infection. Background on the study: Unsorted whole blood bulk RNA was sequenced, with unpaired chains.

General observations from the study: The matching step, a VDJdb search, favored anti-spike CD8 responses and missed private and CD4 specificities.

As to this clonotype: As yet, its antigen is unknown.

TCRdb re-analysed the 5' RACE reads in MiXCR, keeping a single row per CDR3 protein. The table records around 29,000 distinct CDR3 sequences, around 6% of them present only once. CDR3 length: 18 amino acids. CDR1 is MDHEN, CDR2 SYDVKM, per germline. Trimming cost V 8 bases and J 1 base; bases outside gene matches: 17. Sequenced sample: whole blood. This TCR was recovered from an adult who was a healthcare worker with PCR-confirmed SARS-CoV-2 infection or an uninfected control (not recorded which). The chain links TRBV28 to TRBJ2-3, with 8 bases identical to TRBD2. The CDR3 sequence: CASGVAGGPTDRTDTQYF. CDR3 in DNA: TGTGCCAGCGGTGTGGCGGGGGGCCCGACAGACCGCACAGATACGCAGTATTTT. Variable domain in full (rest from reference TRBV28 and TRBJ2-3): DVKVTQSSRYLVKRTGEKVFLECVQDMDHENMFWYRQDPGLGLRLIYFSYDVKMKEKGDIPEGYSVSREKKERFSLILESASTNQTSMYLCASGVAGGPTDRTDTQYFGPGTRLTVL.